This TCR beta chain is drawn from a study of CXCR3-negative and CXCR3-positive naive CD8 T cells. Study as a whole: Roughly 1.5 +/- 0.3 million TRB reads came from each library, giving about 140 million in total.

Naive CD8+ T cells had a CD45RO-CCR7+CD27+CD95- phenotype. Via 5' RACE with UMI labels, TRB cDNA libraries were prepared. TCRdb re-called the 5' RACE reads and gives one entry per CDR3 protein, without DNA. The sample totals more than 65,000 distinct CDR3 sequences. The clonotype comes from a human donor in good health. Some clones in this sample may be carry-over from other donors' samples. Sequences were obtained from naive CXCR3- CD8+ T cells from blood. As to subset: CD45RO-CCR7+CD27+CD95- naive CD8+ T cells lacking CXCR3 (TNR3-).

CDR3 amino acids: CSVGWGSTQETQYF. The chain couples TRBV29-1 to TRBJ2-5; TCRdb proposes TRBD1, but this gene call is untestable without DNA. Germline V lookup: CDR1 SQVTM, CDR2 ANQGSEA. The CDR3 totals 14 residues.